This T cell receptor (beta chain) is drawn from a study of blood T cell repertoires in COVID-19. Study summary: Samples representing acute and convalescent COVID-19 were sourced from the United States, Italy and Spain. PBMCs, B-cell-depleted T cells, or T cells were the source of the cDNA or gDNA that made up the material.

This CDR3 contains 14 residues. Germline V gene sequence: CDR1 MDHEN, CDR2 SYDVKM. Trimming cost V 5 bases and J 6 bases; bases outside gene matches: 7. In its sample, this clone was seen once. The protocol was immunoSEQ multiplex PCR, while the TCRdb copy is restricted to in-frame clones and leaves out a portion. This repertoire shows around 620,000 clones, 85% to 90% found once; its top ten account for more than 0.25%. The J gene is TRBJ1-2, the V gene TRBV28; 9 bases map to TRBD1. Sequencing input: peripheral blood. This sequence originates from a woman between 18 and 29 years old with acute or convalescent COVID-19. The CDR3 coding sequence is TGTGCCAGCAGTAATACGGGACAGGGTAATGGCTACACCTTC. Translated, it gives CASSNTGQGNGYTF.